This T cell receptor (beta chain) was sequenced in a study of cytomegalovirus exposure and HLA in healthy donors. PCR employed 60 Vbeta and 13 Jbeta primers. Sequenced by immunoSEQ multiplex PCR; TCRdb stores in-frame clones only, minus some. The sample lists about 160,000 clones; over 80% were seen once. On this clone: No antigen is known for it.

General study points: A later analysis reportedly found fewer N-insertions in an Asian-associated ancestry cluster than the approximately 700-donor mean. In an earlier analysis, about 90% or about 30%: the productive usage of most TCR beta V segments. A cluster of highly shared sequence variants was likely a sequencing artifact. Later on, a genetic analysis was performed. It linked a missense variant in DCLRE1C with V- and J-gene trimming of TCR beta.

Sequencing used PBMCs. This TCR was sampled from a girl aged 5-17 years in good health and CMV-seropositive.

This CDR3 is CASSSYNRAREQYF. Written as DNA, the CDR3 is TGTGCCAGCAGTTCTTATAACAGGGCGAGGGAGCAGTACTTC. V usage is TRBV28 and J usage is TRBJ2-7, with D maybe TRBD1 (6 bases). CDR1 and CDR2 from the germline V gene are MDHEN and SYDVKM. Trimming pared 4 bases from V and 7 bases from J, leaving 17 bases between. This CDR3 contains 14 residues.